The 20 T cell receptor beta chains below were found in one sample sequenced in a study of control samples from healthy donors and cancer patients. Assay used: immunoSEQ multiplex PCR; TCRdb lists only in-frame clones, some missing. Of about 48,000 clones in the sample, roughly 92% were seen once. Source material: PBMCs. The receptors shown here come from a woman in her 50s with head and neck cancer.

The rearrangement joins TRBV28 to TRBJ2-1; D unresolved. Trimming took off 2 bases at V and 3 bases at J, with 5 bases between the two ends. Germline values: CDR1 MDHEN, CDR2 SYDVKM. CDR3 length equals 13 residues. The CDR3 nucleotides read TGTGCCAGCAGTTTACCGGGCTACAATGAGCAGTTCTTC. Its protein is CASSLPGYNEQFF. Full variable domain (missing parts from reference TRBV28 and TRBJ2-1): DVKVTQSSRYLVKRTGEKVFLECVQDMDHENMFWYRQDPGLGLRLIYFSYDVKMKEKGDIPEGYSVSREKKERFSLILESASTNQTSMYLCASSLPGYNEQFFGPGTRLTVL.

CDR3 nucleotides: TGTGCCAGCCGGAGAGTTAGCAATCAGCCCCAGCATTTT. This codes for CASRRVSNQPQHF. The chain employs TRBV2 and TRBJ1-5; D remains ambiguous. The CDR3 sequence is 13 residues long. Germline CDR1 reads SNHLY; CDR2 reads FYNNEI. Deletions cut 8 bases from V and 0 bases from J, with 8 bases between.

The V and J genes are TRBV5-1 and TRBJ1-1, with a weak D call TRBD1 (6 bases). The CDR3 spans 15 residues. Trimming removed 4 bases at V and 0 bases at J, with 13 bases between. Germline V gene lookup returns CDR1 SGHRS and CDR2 YFSETQ. The CDR3 here is CASSMLQGMNTEAFF. The CDR3 nucleotides are TGCGCCAGCAGCATGTTACAGGGAATGAACACTGAAGCTTTCTTT.

The chain carries TRBV5-4 and TRBJ2-3, with 11 bases that match TRBD2. CDR3 size: 19 residues. V lost 4 bases to trimming and J lost 0 bases; unmatched junction nucleotides: 13. CDR1 is SGHNT and CDR2 is YYREEE in the germline V gene (reference sequence). For the CDR3, the DNA is TGTGCCAGCAGCCTCGGACTAGCGGGTATCAAGCTGAGCACAGATACGCAGTATTTT. It is translated as CASSLGLAGIKLSTDTQYF.

The chain uses TRBV4-2 and TRBJ1-4; tentatively, D is TRBD1 (5 bases). V lost 4 bases and J lost 7, with 16 bases in between. Germline CDR1 and CDR2: LGHNA and YNFKEQ. This CDR3 is 15 amino acids long. For the CDR3, the DNA is TGTGCCAGCAGCCTTGGGACCGCAGTACGTGAAAAACTGTTTTTT. This sequence encodes CASSLGTAVREKLFF.

The genes are TRBV2 and TRBJ1-2; D gene uncertain. Germline assignment: CDR1 SNHLY and CDR2 FYNNEI. The CDR3 extends over 15 amino acids. V lost 5 bases, J lost 6 bases, and 19 bases lay in between. CDR3 region: CASSPSGSSWDGYTF. CDR3 DNA sequence: TGTGCCAGCAGTCCCTCCGGGAGCAGCTGGGATGGCTACACCTTC.

The V gene is TRBV14, the J gene TRBJ2-3; D unclear. This CDR3 spans 13 amino acids. Trimming took off 4 bases at V and 1 base at J, with 6 bases between the two ends. Germline CDR1 reads SGHDN; CDR2 reads FVKESK. The CDR3 sequence is CASSRWGTDTQYF. The DNA of the CDR3 is TGTGCCAGCAGCCGTTGGGGCACAGATACGCAGTATTTT.

The chain joins TRBV10-2 to TRBJ2-7; TRBD2 matches 7 bases. Germline V gene sequence: CDR1 WSHSY, CDR2 SAAADI. CDR3 size: 13 residues. V gave up 6 bases and J gave up 1 base; unmatched junction bases: 3. Here the CDR3 reads CASSPAGSYEQYF. Written as DNA, the CDR3 is TGCGCCAGCAGCCCAGCGGGGTCCTACGAGCAGTACTTC.

The chain couples TRBV25-1 to TRBJ1-2; D is possibly TRBD1 (6 bases). The CDR3 runs 14 residues. Germline-derived CDR1 and CDR2 are MGHDK and SYGVNS. Trimming pared 5 bases from V and 4 bases from J, leaving 14 bases between. The CDR3 loop is CASSKQGASYGYTF. As DNA, the CDR3 is TGTGCCAGCAGTAAACAGGGCGCTTCCTATGGCTACACCTTC.

The chain uses TRBV4-2 and TRBJ2-2; 8 bases are a match to TRBD1. The CDR3 sequence is 17 residues long. J was trimmed by 2 bases and V by 0 bases; bases with no gene match: 5. In germline, CDR1 is LGHNA, CDR2 YNFKEQ. The CDR3 nucleotides read TGTGCCAGCAGCCAAGAATCACAGGGGGTCAACACCGGGGAGCTGTTTTTT. Translating it yields CASSQESQGVNTGELFF.

V usage is TRBV28 and J usage is TRBJ2-7; 8 bases are a match to TRBD1. The CDR3 sequence is 15 residues long. V lost 4 bases to trimming and J lost 7 bases; unmatched junction nucleotides: 12. Per germline, CDR1 MDHEN and CDR2 SYDVKM. Written as DNA, the CDR3 is TGTGCCAGCAGTTCATCCGGACAGGGTCTGGGGGAGCAGTACTTC. Translated, it gives CASSSSGQGLGEQYF.

This chain joins TRBV7-8 and TRBJ2-7; 9 nucleotides line up with TRBD1. CDR1 and CDR2 from the germline V gene are SGHVS and FQNEAQ. This CDR3 is built from 16 residues. Losses at the gene ends were 1 base for V and 3 bases for J; bases not matched to a gene: 7. The CDR3 DNA sequence: TGTGCCAGCAGCTTAGGAGGGACAGGGAGTCACTACGAGCAGTACTTC. This gives the protein CASSLGGTGSHYEQYF.

This chain joins TRBV7-2 and TRBJ2-5; D uncertain. The CDR3 runs 13 residues. CDR1 and CDR2 from the germline V gene are SGHTA and FQGNSA. Trimming shortened V by 5 bases and J by 4 bases, and 11 bases separated the two germline ends. The CDR3 protein is CASSRSPGETQYF. The CDR3 DNA reads TGTGCCAGCAGCAGGTCACCCGGAGAGACCCAGTACTTC.

The genes are TRBV10-2 and TRBJ2-1, with D unresolved. Per the germline V gene, CDR1 is WSHSY and CDR2 is SAAADI. The CDR3 length is 12 residues. The germline V and J ends were trimmed by 10 bases and 0 bases, with 7 bases remaining between them. The DNA for the CDR3 is TGCGCCACAGAGAGCTCCTACAATGAGCAGTTCTTC. This gives the protein CATESSYNEQFF.

The chain links TRBV4-1 to TRBJ1-1, with D unresolved. CDR1 and CDR2 from the germline V gene are MGHRA and YSYEKL. Trimming took off 4 bases at V and 1 base at J, with 10 bases between the two ends. The CDR3 consists of 14 residues. CDR3 sequence reads: CASSPGLANTEAFF. DNA for the CDR3: TGCGCCAGCAGCCCCGGACTCGCGAACACTGAAGCTTTCTTT.

This chain connects TRBV13 to TRBJ2-7; 9 nucleotides align to TRBD1. Germline CDR1 is PRHDT and CDR2 is FYEKMQ (reference sequence). V trimming: 1 base; J trimming: 6 bases; junction bases outside the gene matches: 7. The CDR3 has 15 residues. The CDR3 loop is CASSLEQGAVGEQYF. Here the CDR3 DNA reads TGTGCCAGCAGCTTAGAACAGGGGGCGGTGGGCGAGCAGTACTTC.

This chain uses TRBV9 with TRBJ2-1; D may be TRBD1 or TRBD2 (5 bases each). CDR1 is SGDLS and CDR2 is YYNGEE in the germline V gene. Trimming took off 3 bases at V and 3 bases at J, with 16 bases between the two ends. This CDR3 contains 16 residues. Here the CDR3 DNA reads TGTGCCAGCAGCGCCGACGGGACGGCGGGCTACAATGAGCAGTTCTTC. It is translated as CASSADGTAGYNEQFF. Combining the CDR3 with reference TRBV9 and TRBJ2-1 gives the whole variable domain DSGVTQTPKHLITATGQRVTLRCSPRSGDLSVYWYQQSLDQGLQFLIQYYNGEERAKGNILERFSAQQFPDLHSELNLSSLELGDSALYFCASSADGTAGYNEQFFGPGTRLTVL.

V gene TRBV21-1 combines with J gene TRBJ1-5; the D segment call TRBD1 is taken from the table without a DNA check. TRBV21-1 is described as a pseudogene. CDR3 size: 16 residues. CDR3 protein: CASSKGDRGLIQPQHF. The DNA of the CDR3 is TGTGCCAGCAGCAAAGGGGACAGGGGGCTCATTCAGCCCCAGCATTTT.

The V and J genes are TRBV2 and TRBJ2-5; 10 bases agree with TRBD2. Trimming at V came to 4 bases and at J to 2 bases, leaving 4 bases not matched to a gene. Germline lookup yields CDR1 SNHLY and CDR2 FYNNEI. The CDR3 spans 15 residues. The CDR3 loop reads CASSAGTSAQETQYF. The CDR3 DNA reads TGTGCCAGCAGTGCCGGGACTAGCGCACAAGAGACCCAGTACTTC.

The V and J genes are TRBV4-2 and TRBJ2-2; 9 nucleotides align to TRBD2. CDR1 LGHNA and CDR2 YNFKEQ come from the germline V gene. The CDR3 totals 17 residues. Unmatched junction bases numbered 11, after V lost 3 bases and J lost 6 bases. CDR3 DNA: TGTGCCAGCAGCCACGGACTTAGCGGGAGTTCGGCCGGGGAGCTGTTTTTT. As protein: CASSHGLSGSSAGELFF.